A selection of T cell receptor beta chains follows, all from one sample in a study of patients and donors after allogeneic stem cell transplantation. TCRdb redid the calling of the RT-PCR reads with MiXCR, one entry per CDR3 protein. The sample lists about a million distinct CDR3 sequences; roughly 18% were seen once. Sequenced: blood, either unsorted or a sorted T cell fraction (not recorded which). The receptors stem from a human donor who was either an allogeneic HSCT recipient or a stem cell or donor lymphocyte infusion donor (not recorded which). It is not recorded whose cells these are; they may come from a transplant donor. Both conserved end residues are part of each CDR3. A D gene is named only where the DNA matches it firmly. Where a row states a size, it is once, few, many or the class of an expanded clone; other rows omit it.

clone size,V gene,D gene,J gene,CDR3 protein,CDR3 DNA
NA,TRBV20-1,TRBD2,TRBJ2-5,CSAREKRGAPETQYF,TGCAGTGCTAGAGAGAAGCGGGGGGCCCCAGAGACCCAGTACTTC
few,TRBV20-1,NA,TRBJ1-1,CSARYPAEGTEAFF,TGCAGTGCTAGATACCCCGCTGAGGGAACTGAAGCTTTCTTT
few,TRBV12-3/TRBV12-4,NA,TRBJ1-3,CASSFFSYSGNTIYF,TGTGCCAGCAGTTTTTTCTCGTACTCTGGAAACACCATATATTTT
many,TRBV12-3/TRBV12-4,TRBD2,TRBJ2-5,CASSLDRGGSLGQETQYF,TGTGCCAGCAGTTTAGACCGGGGGGGAAGCCTAGGACAAGAGACCCAGTACTTC
NA,TRBV12-3/TRBV12-4,NA,TRBJ1-2,CASSRRKQIGYTF,TGTGCCAGCTCGCGTCGTAAGCAAATCGGCTACACCTTC
NA,TRBV3-1,TRBD1,TRBJ2-5,CASRLAGQGRETQYF,TGTGCCAGCAGACTCGCGGGACAGGGGAGAGAGACCCAGTACTTC
NA,TRBV7-2,NA,TRBJ2-5,CASSLNLWLGEKETQYF,TGTGCCAGCAGCTTAAACCTCTGGTTGGGGGAGAAAGAGACCCAGTACTTC
few,TRBV10-3,NA,TRBJ2-2,CAIKGRGKNTGELFF,TGTGCCATTAAAGGAAGAGGGAAGAACACCGGGGAGCTGTTTTTT
many,TRBV12-3/TRBV12-4,NA,TRBJ2-7,CASSLFRAGYEQYF,TGTGCCAGCAGTTTGTTCAGGGCCGGTTACGAGCAGTACTTC
many,TRBV12-3/TRBV12-4,NA,TRBJ2-7,CASSPRDLPSYEQYF,TGTGCCAGCAGTCCCCGGGACTTACCCTCCTACGAGCAGTACTTC
many,TRBV7-2,TRBD2,TRBJ2-5,CASSLGLAVETQYF,TGTGCCAGCAGCTTGGGACTAGCGGTGGAGACCCAGTACTTC
few,TRBV20-1,TRBD2,TRBJ2-5,CSANILTSGMWETQYF,TGCAGTGCTAACATTTTGACTAGCGGGATGTGGGAGACCCAGTACTTC
many,TRBV12-3/TRBV12-4,NA,TRBJ1-5,CASSSTGPSNQPQHF,TGTGCCAGCAGTTCAACAGGGCCTAGCAATCAGCCCCAGCATTTT
NA,TRBV21-1,NA,TRBJ2-2,CAAEAGAGTGELFF,TGTGCCGCCGAAGCGGGGGCGGGCACCGGGGAGCTGTTTTTT
NA,TRBV20-1,TRBD1,TRBJ1-6,CSSRASGGDSPLHF,TGCAGTTCCCGAGCGTCAGGGGGGGATTCACCCCTCCACTTT
many,TRBV11-2,TRBD2,TRBJ2-3,CASSLVGLAGDTDTQYF,TGTGCCAGCAGCTTAGTGGGTCTAGCGGGGGACACAGATACGCAGTATTTT
many,TRBV12-3/TRBV12-4,NA,TRBJ1-2,CASSLAGGYTF,TGTGCCAGCAGCTTAGCGGGTGGCTACACCTTC
few,TRBV7-2,NA,TRBJ1-2,CASSLVGKDNGYTF,TGTGCCAGCAGCTTAGTAGGGAAGGATAATGGCTACACCTTC
NA,TRBV7-7,TRBD1,TRBJ2-5,CASSSGQGGGQETQYF,TGTGCCAGCAGCTCGGGACAGGGAGGGGGACAAGAGACCCAGTACTTC
NA,TRBV12-3/TRBV12-4,NA,TRBJ2-4,CASSLEGVAKNIQYF,TGTGCCAGCAGTTTAGAGGGGGTTGCCAAAAACATTCAGTACTTC
NA,TRBV2,TRBD1,TRBJ2-4,CASRRDRGGKNIQYF,TGTGCCAGCAGGCGGGACAGGGGAGGCAAAAACATTCAGTACTTC
NA,TRBV12-3/TRBV12-4,NA,TRBJ1-1,CASSHRQGFVNTEAFF,TGTGCCAGCAGCCACCGGCAGGGATTTGTGAACACTGAAGCTTTCTTT
NA,TRBV13,NA,TRBJ2-5,CASSDQGSVGETQYF,TGTGCCAGCAGCGACCAGGGGTCAGTGGGAGAGACCCAGTACTTC
NA,TRBV27,NA,TRBJ2-4,CASSPFGGDIQYF,TGTGCCAGCAGTCCGTTCGGCGGGGACATTCAGTACTTC
few,TRBV12-3/TRBV12-4,TRBD2,TRBJ2-1,CASRPRLAGGRDEQFF,TGTGCCAGCAGGCCCCGACTAGCGGGAGGGCGGGACGAGCAGTTCTTC
NA,TRBV21-1,NA,TRBJ1-4,CASSTTDRGVDEKLFF,TGTGCCAGCAGCACAACCGACAGGGGAGTAGATGAAAAACTGTTTTTT
NA,TRBV6-1,NA,TRBJ1-4,CASAGAASNEKLFF,TGTGCCAGCGCGGGGGCAGCCTCTAATGAAAAACTGTTTTTT
few,TRBV5-8,NA,TRBJ2-5,CASSLGRQGNHQETQYF,TGTGCCAGCAGCTTGGGTAGGCAGGGGAACCACCAAGAGACCCAGTACTTC
few,TRBV2,NA,TRBJ1-3,CASSLDNRGGFGNTIYF,TGTGCCAGCAGTCTCGACAATAGGGGTGGGTTTGGAAACACCATATATTTT
NA,TRBV12-5,NA,TRBJ1-1,CASGSFRGTEAFF,TGTGCTAGTGGTTCCTTCCGGGGGACTGAAGCTTTCTTT
NA,TRBV18,NA,TRBJ1-6,CASSLGFGENSPLHF,TGTGCCAGCTCTCTTGGTTTTGGGGAGAATTCACCCCTCCACTTT
NA,TRBV27,NA,TRBJ2-3,CASSLLTVTSTDTQYF,TGTGCCAGCAGCCTCCTGACAGTTACTAGCACAGATACGCAGTATTTT
many,TRBV7-8,TRBD2,TRBJ2-3,CASSSNPGLAADTQYF,TGTGCCAGCAGCTCAAACCCGGGACTAGCGGCCGATACGCAGTATTTT
NA,TRBV7-8,NA,TRBJ2-7,CASSLELNYEQYF,TGTGCCAGCAGCTTAGAGCTGAATTACGAGCAGTACTTC
NA,TRBV11-2,TRBD2,TRBJ2-2,CASSLTSGGGIGELFF,TGTGCCAGCAGCCTCACTAGCGGGGGGGGCATCGGGGAGCTGTTTTTT
many,TRBV20-1,TRBD2,TRBJ2-1,CSASPDGGGTYNEQFF,TGCAGTGCTAGTCCCGATGGGGGGGGAACCTACAATGAGCAGTTCTTC
few,TRBV11-2,NA,TRBJ1-2,CASSLSSWQPYGYTF,TGTGCCAGCAGCTTAAGTTCGTGGCAGCCCTATGGCTACACCTTC
few,TRBV6-4,TRBD1,TRBJ1-2,CASSDTPGQPGGYTF,TGTGCCAGCAGTGACACCCCGGGACAGCCAGGTGGCTACACCTTC
NA,TRBV29-1,NA,TRBJ2-5,CSVVPSGISETQYF,TGCAGCGTTGTCCCATCAGGGATCTCAGAGACCCAGTACTTC
many,TRBV12-3/TRBV12-4,TRBD1,TRBJ1-4,CASSPGQGREKLFF,TGTGCCAGCAGTCCCGGACAGGGACGGGAAAAACTGTTTTTT
NA,TRBV29-1,TRBD2,TRBJ2-3,CSVEGLAYSFMDTQYF,TGCAGCGTTGAAGGACTAGCATATTCTTTTATGGATACGCAGTATTTT
few,TRBV9,TRBD1,TRBJ1-4,CASSPHWGRGQKANEKLFF,TGTGCCAGCAGCCCACATTGGGGCAGGGGGCAGAAAGCAAATGAAAAACTGTTTTTT
few,TRBV15,TRBD2,TRBJ2-5,CATSRDRVRGSKETQYF,TGTGCCACCAGCAGAGATAGGGTGCGGGGGAGTAAAGAGACCCAGTACTTC
few,TRBV11-2,NA,TRBJ1-5,CASSQGQMGAFGNQPQHF,TGTGCCAGCAGCCAGGGACAAATGGGTGCCTTCGGCAATCAGCCCCAGCATTTT
few,TRBV5-1,TRBD1,TRBJ1-6,CASRLRDRGGYSPLHF,TGCGCCAGCAGACTAAGGGACAGGGGAGGTTATTCACCCCTCCACTTT
NA,TRBV10-3,TRBD2,TRBJ2-3,CAISESTSGRAIDTQYF,TGTGCCATCAGTGAGTCGACTAGCGGGAGGGCCATAGATACGCAGTATTTT
few,TRBV7-9,TRBD1,TRBJ2-4,CASSSQGARDKNIQYF,TGTGCCAGCAGTTCACAGGGGGCGAGGGACAAAAACATTCAGTACTTC
few,TRBV20-1,NA,TRBJ1-4,CSARSASGEKLFF,TGCAGTGCCCGTAGCGCGTCGGGGGAAAAACTGTTTTTT
many,TRBV12-3/TRBV12-4,NA,TRBJ2-1,CASSFRNEQFF,TGTGCCAGCAGTTTCCGTAATGAGCAGTTCTTC
NA,TRBV20-1,TRBD1,TRBJ1-2,CSARHEGADGYTF,TGCAGTGCTAGGCATGAGGGGGCTGATGGCTACACCTTC
NA,TRBV18,NA,TRBJ2-2,CASSGLPSTGELFF,TGTGCCAGCTCAGGGTTACCGAGCACCGGGGAGCTGTTTTTT
few,TRBV12-3/TRBV12-4,NA,TRBJ2-2,CASSAAGQLNTGELFF,TGTGCCAGCAGCGCCGCAGGGCAGCTGAACACCGGGGAGCTGTTTTTT
many,TRBV12-3/TRBV12-4,TRBD1,TRBJ1-1,CASSFAFGRGGPGTEAFF,TGTGCCAGCAGTTTCGCCTTTGGCAGGGGGGGACCGGGCACTGAAGCTTTCTTT
NA,TRBV10-2,TRBD1,TRBJ2-1,CASRGQGGQGEQFF,TGCGCCAGCAGGGGACAGGGTGGACAGGGTGAGCAGTTCTTC